The present entry profiles one TCR beta chain with its context. Germline CDR1 is SGHNT and CDR2 is YENEEA. Trimming pared 1 base from V and 1 base from J, leaving 7 bases between. The CDR3 is 14 residues long. The data were obtained in a study of cytomegalovirus exposure and HLA in healthy donors. About the research overall: Genetic ancestry analysis placed around four fifths of the 398 donors that were genotyped in the Caucasian-associated cluster.

The study ran its PCR with 60 Vbeta and 13 Jbeta primers. This table comes from immunoSEQ multiplex PCR, and its TCRdb copy is limited to in-frame clones, with some not included. This sample has 150,000 or so clones, with approximately 84% found just once. This receptor was identified in a young man in good health and CMV-seropositive. This chain links TRBV11-3 with TRBJ2-5; unclear D gene. What was sequenced was PBMCs. The CDR3 spells CASSLASGQETQYF. CDR3 nucleotides: TGTGCCAGCAGCTTAGCATCAGGCCAAGAGACCCAGTACTTC.